These 28 T cell receptor beta chains came from one sample sequenced in a study of blood T cell repertoires in COVID-19. The protocol was immunoSEQ multiplex PCR, while the TCRdb copy is restricted to in-frame clones and leaves out a portion. The table has approximately 260,000 clones, roughly 89% seen once. The sample taken for sequencing was peripheral blood. The receptors originated from a woman in her thirties or forties who had recovered from COVID-19.

The CDR3 bases are TGTGCCAGCAGCCCCGCAGGGGTCTATGGCTACACCTTC. Translation gives CASSPAGVYGYTF. The genes are TRBV7-2 and TRBJ1-2; tentatively, D is TRBD1 (6 bases). This CDR3 contains 13 residues. From germline, CDR1 is SGHTA and CDR2 FQGNSA. Trimming pared 5 bases from V and 4 bases from J, leaving 11 bases between.

This chain joins TRBV2 and TRBJ2-1, with D tentatively TRBD1 (6 bases). The germline gives CDR1 SNHLY, CDR2 FYNNEI. Trimming removed 2 bases at V and 6 bases at J, with 8 bases between. The CDR3 runs 13 residues. The CDR3 nucleotides are TGTGCCAGCAGTGAAACAGGGACCAATGAGCAGTTCTTC. Protein: CASSETGTNEQFF.

V is TRBV7-6 and J is TRBJ2-1; D unresolved. Trimming took 4 bases from V and 7 from J, leaving 8 bases between them. Germline CDR1 SGHVS, CDR2 FNYEAQ. The CDR3 totals 12 residues. This chain's CDR3 is CASSSIRNEQFF. The CDR3, as DNA: TGTGCCAGCAGCTCGATCCGGAATGAGCAGTTCTTC.

This chain uses TRBV10-3 with TRBJ2-5; 7 bases agree with TRBD2. Trimming at V came to 8 bases and at J to 0 bases, leaving 3 bases not matched to a gene. The CDR3 length is 13 residues. The germline V gene encodes CDR1 ENHRY and CDR2 SYGVKD. In DNA, the CDR3 is TGTGCCATCGCGCTAGCGGACCAAGAGACCCAGTACTTC. Translation gives CAIALADQETQYF.

The chain couples TRBV21-1 to TRBJ2-7; the table's D gene call, TRBD1, was not cross checked with the DNA. TRBV21-1 is annotated as a pseudogene. The CDR3 sequence is 13 residues long. The CDR3 reads CASEETGPYEQYV. The CDR3 DNA reads TGTGCCAGCGAGGAGACAGGTCCCTACGAGCAGTACGTC.

The rearrangement uses TRBV5-4 and TRBJ1-2, with 8 bases aligning to TRBD1. Germline CDR1 and CDR2: SGHNT and YYREEE (reference sequence). This CDR3 is built from 13 residues. With 4 bases clipped from V and 8 bases from J, the junction kept 7 bases outside the gene matches. The CDR3 is CASSPDRDRGYTF. The CDR3 DNA sequence: TGTGCCAGCAGCCCGGACAGGGACAGGGGCTACACCTTC.

The V call is TRBV30, the J call TRBJ2-7, with D possibly being TRBD1 (5 bases). The germline gives CDR1 GTSNPN, CDR2 SVGIG (reference sequence). The V gene lost 2 bases and the J gene lost 6 bases, with 8 bases spanning the gap. This CDR3 region has 11 residues. The CDR3 loop is CAWSRGSEQYF. For the CDR3, the DNA is TGTGCCTGGAGTAGGGGCTCCGAGCAGTACTTC.

The CDR3 is CASSSRGRRTQYF. The CDR3 nucleotides read TGTGCCAGCAGCTCCAGAGGCCGTAGGACCCAGTACTTC. This chain connects TRBV11-2 to TRBJ2-5; D is uncertain. CDR3 size: 13 residues. Trimming shortened V by 4 bases and J by 7 bases, and 13 bases separated the two germline ends. CDR1 is SGHAT and CDR2 is FQNNGV in the germline V gene.

The gene calls are TRBV9 and TRBJ2-2; maybe TRBD2 (6 bases). CDR3 length: 13 amino acids. Germline V gene data show CDR1 as SGDLS and CDR2 as YYNGEE. V was shortened by 2 bases and J by 6 bases, with 8 bases between the two germline ends. This chain's CDR3 is CASSVEGSGELFF. For the CDR3, the DNA is TGTGCCAGCAGCGTGGAGGGTTCCGGGGAGCTGTTTTTT.

The chain links TRBV11-2 to TRBJ1-4; TRBD1 agrees at 7 bases. The CDR3 extends over 15 amino acids. Germline assignment: CDR1 SGHAT and CDR2 FQNNGV. V trimming: 5 bases; J trimming: 6 bases; junction bases outside the gene matches: 9. The CDR3 here is CASSTRQGGYEKLFF. The CDR3 coding sequence is TGTGCCAGCAGCACCCGACAGGGAGGATATGAAAAACTGTTTTTT. The full variable domain, its missing parts supplied by reference TRBV11-2 and TRBJ1-4, is EAGVAQSPRYKIIEKRQSVAFWCNPISGHATLYWYQQILGQGPKLLIQFQNNGVVDDSQLPKDRFSAERLKGVDSTLKIQPAKLEDSAVYLCASSTRQGGYEKLFFGSGTQLSVL.

V usage is TRBV24-1 and J usage is TRBJ2-1; 8 bases line up with TRBD2. Germline V lookup: CDR1 KGHDR, CDR2 SFDVKD. The CDR3 has 18 amino acids. Trimming at V came to 3 bases and at J to 3 bases, leaving 12 bases not matched to a gene. The CDR3 loop reads CATSDAPGVAGSYNEQFF. CDR3 nucleotides: TGTGCCACCAGTGATGCCCCCGGGGTAGCGGGAAGCTACAATGAGCAGTTCTTC.

This clone has only a few counts. V is TRBV7-9 and J is TRBJ2-1, with 12 bases identical to TRBD2. V trimming: 4 bases; J trimming: 7 bases; junction bases outside the gene matches: 2. Germline lookup yields CDR1 SEHNR and CDR2 FQNEAQ (reference sequence). This CDR3 comprises 14 residues. The CDR3 DNA is TGTGCCAGCAGCTCGACTAGCGGGAGTAATGAGCAGTTCTTC. Its protein product is CASSSTSGSNEQFF. The entire variable domain, with the rest obtained from reference TRBV7-9 and TRBJ2-1, is as follows: DTGVSQNPRHKITKRGQNVTFRCDPISEHNRLYWYRQTLGQGPEFLTYFQNEAQLEKSRLLSDRFSAERPKGSFSTLEIQRTEQGDSAMYLCASSSTSGSNEQFFGPGTRLTVL.

This sequence joins TRBV6-6 and TRBJ2-7; 7 nucleotides line up with TRBD1. Germline V CDR1 and CDR2: MNHNY, SVGAGI (reference sequence). V shed 7 bases and J 0 bases; nucleotides not matched to a gene: 9. This CDR3 has 15 amino acids. The CDR3 sequence is CASKGSAGGSYEQYF. The CDR3, as DNA: TGTGCCAGCAAGGGGTCGGCAGGGGGCTCCTACGAGCAGTACTTC.

This clone was seen a single time. V is TRBV7-9 and J is TRBJ2-3, with TRBD2 matching over 14 bases. The CDR3 contains 19 residues. With V trimmed by 5 bases and J by 5 bases, 15 bases remained unmatched. The V gene's germline CDR1 is SEHNR and CDR2 FQNEAQ (reference sequence). The CDR3 nucleotides read TGTGCCAGCAGCCCAACCCGGACTAGCGGGAGGATGTCCGGAGATACGCAGTATTTT. This codes for CASSPTRTSGRMSGDTQYF.

The V gene is TRBV7-9, the J gene TRBJ2-7, with a possible D match to TRBD1 (6 bases). V lost 3 bases to trimming and J lost 0 bases, with 18 bases between them. The germline V gene has CDR1 SEHNR and CDR2 FQNEAQ (reference sequence). This CDR3 is built from 17 residues. CDR3: CASSFGLPGTPSYEQYF. DNA for the CDR3: TGTGCCAGCAGCTTTGGACTCCCCGGGACACCCTCCTACGAGCAGTACTTC.

The chain joins TRBV6-5 to TRBJ1-6, with D possibly being TRBD1 (6 bases). V lost 7 bases to trimming and J lost 2 bases, with 12 bases between them. CDR3 length: 15 residues. Germline V CDR1 and CDR2: MNHEY, SVGAGI. The CDR3 nucleotides read TGTGCCAGCACGATCAGGGGCCCCTATAATTCACCCCTCCACTTT. Translating gives CASTIRGPYNSPLHF.

Here the CDR3 reads CASAGQGRNEQFF. The CDR3 DNA follows: TGTGCCTCCGCGGGACAGGGGAGGAATGAGCAGTTCTTC. The genes are TRBV30 and TRBJ2-1; TRBD1 aligns across 10 bases. The trim removed 7 bases at V and 7 bases at J, leaving 7 bases unmatched. This CDR3 region has 13 residues. The germline CDR1 and CDR2 sequences are GTSNPN and SVGIG (reference sequence).

This clone was counted only a few times. The DNA for the CDR3 is TGTGCCAGCAGCTTGTCTCATGGAGGTGTCCCCACAGATACGCAGTATTTT. It codes for CASSLSHGGVPTDTQYF. The genes are TRBV11-2 and TRBJ2-3; possibly TRBD2 for D (5 bases). The CDR3 is 17 residues long. The germline CDR1 and CDR2 sequences are SGHAT and FQNNGV. The V and J ends lost 3 bases and 2 bases respectively, with 18 bases between them.

The rearrangement uses TRBV3-1 (or the pseudogene TRBV3-2) and TRBJ2-3; TRBD2 agrees at 11 bases. The V gene's germline CDR1 is LGHDT and CDR2 YNNKEL (reference sequence). Trimming at V came to 1 base and at J to 2 bases, leaving 2 bases not matched to a gene. This CDR3 has 16 amino acids. CDR3 nucleotides: TGTGCCAGCAGCCAAGTAGCGGGAGGGCCCACAGATACGCAGTATTTT. This gives the protein CASSQVAGGPTDTQYF.

The genes are TRBV7-9 and TRBJ2-2; a possible D gene is TRBD1 (6 bases). This CDR3 has 16 residues. CDR1 SEHNR and CDR2 FQNEAQ come from the germline V gene (reference sequence). V was trimmed by 5 bases and J by 1 base, leaving 14 bases between them. The CDR3 region is CASSEQGFGNTGELFF. The CDR3 DNA reads as TGTGCCAGCAGCGAACAGGGATTTGGGAACACCGGGGAGCTGTTTTTT. The whole variable domain, remainder taken from reference TRBV7-9 and TRBJ2-2, is DTGVSQNPRHKITKRGQNVTFRCDPISEHNRLYWYRQTLGQGPEFLTYFQNEAQLEKSRLLSDRFSAERPKGSFSTLEIQRTEQGDSAMYLCASSEQGFGNTGELFFGEGSRLTVL.

The sample holds a few counts of this clone. The chain combines TRBV7-9 with TRBJ1-2, with 8 nucleotides matching TRBD1. CDR1 and CDR2 from the germline V gene are SEHNR and FQNEAQ (reference sequence). Germline trimming cut 5 bases from V and 10 bases from J; bases unmatched to any gene: 18. CDR3 length equals 16 residues. This chain's CDR3 is CASSPADRVVLVNYTF. The CDR3 DNA follows: TGTGCCAGCAGCCCCGCGGACAGGGTGGTTTTAGTAAACTACACCTTC.

The chain couples TRBV7-8 to TRBJ2-7, with D possibly TRBD2 on 6 matching bases. The CDR3 is 14 amino acids. Germline CDR1 and CDR2: SGHVS and FQNEAQ. V lost 1 base to trimming and J lost 2 bases, with 9 bases between them. The DNA for the CDR3 is TGTGCCAGCAGCTTAGGAGGACTACCCTACGAGCAGTACGTC. It specifies CASSLGGLPYEQYV.

The J gene is TRBJ1-1, the V gene TRBV7-6, with a tentative D call TRBD1 (5 bases). The CDR3 is made up of 14 amino acids. CDR1 is SGHVS and CDR2 is FNYEAQ in the germline V gene. V was cut by 1 base and J by 2 bases, with 8 bases left in between. Written as DNA, the CDR3 is TGTGCCAGCAGCTTAGGGGGGGTCAACACTGAAGCTTTCTTT. Its protein product is CASSLGGVNTEAFF.

The chain carries TRBV11-3 and TRBJ2-6; D is possibly TRBD1 (5 bases). Trimming shortened V by 5 bases and J by 2 bases, and 16 bases separated the two germline ends. The germline V gene has CDR1 SGHNT and CDR2 YENEEA. The CDR3 extends over 17 amino acids. CDR3 amino acids: CASSLDSTRPGANVLTF. The CDR3 coding sequence is TGTGCCAGCAGCCTCGACAGTACCCGACCTGGGGCCAACGTCCTGACTTTC.

The chain joins TRBV27 to TRBJ2-7, with D maybe TRBD2 (5 bases). Germline V gene lookup returns CDR1 MNHEY and CDR2 SMNVEV (reference sequence). With 6 bases removed from V and 0 bases from J, the gap between germline ends came to 9 bases. CDR3 length equals 13 residues. As DNA, the CDR3 is TGTGCCAGCAGCACGGGGAGCTCCTACGAGCAGTACTTC. This translates into CASSTGSSYEQYF.

The chain couples TRBV5-5 to TRBJ2-7, with TRBD1 matching over 10 bases. Germline trimming cut 2 bases from V and 4 bases from J; bases unmatched to any gene: 6. CDR3 size: 15 residues. CDR1 and CDR2 from the germline V gene are SGHKS and YYEKEE (reference sequence). The CDR3 region is CASSLGTGASYEQYF. In DNA, the CDR3 is TGTGCCAGCAGCTTAGGGACAGGGGCTTCTTACGAGCAGTACTTC.

V and J are TRBV2 and TRBJ2-1; 15 nucleotides align to TRBD2. CDR1 is SNHLY and CDR2 is FYNNEI in the germline V gene. The CDR3 runs to 16 residues. V shed 4 bases and J 3 bases; nucleotides not matched to a gene: 1. The CDR3 DNA sequence: TGTGCCAGCAGTGGGACTAGCGGGGGGGACTACAATGAGCAGTTCTTC. It is translated as CASSGTSGGDYNEQFF. Filled out from reference TRBV2 and TRBJ2-1, the complete variable domain reads EPEVTQTPSHQVTQMGQEVILRCVPISNHLYFYWYRQILGQKVEFLVSFYNNEISEKSEIFDDQFSVERPDGSNFTLKIRSTKLEDSAMYFCASSGTSGGDYNEQFFGPGTRLTVL.

The V call is TRBV5-5, the J call TRBJ2-2, with 10 positions matching TRBD1. Germline CDR1 and CDR2: SGHKS and YYEKEE (reference sequence). The CDR3 consists of 16 residues. J was trimmed by 3 bases and V by 0 bases; bases with no gene match: 2. The chain's CDR3 is CASSLGQGAHTGELFF. As DNA, the CDR3 is TGTGCCAGCAGCTTGGGACAGGGGGCGCACACCGGGGAGCTGTTTTTT.